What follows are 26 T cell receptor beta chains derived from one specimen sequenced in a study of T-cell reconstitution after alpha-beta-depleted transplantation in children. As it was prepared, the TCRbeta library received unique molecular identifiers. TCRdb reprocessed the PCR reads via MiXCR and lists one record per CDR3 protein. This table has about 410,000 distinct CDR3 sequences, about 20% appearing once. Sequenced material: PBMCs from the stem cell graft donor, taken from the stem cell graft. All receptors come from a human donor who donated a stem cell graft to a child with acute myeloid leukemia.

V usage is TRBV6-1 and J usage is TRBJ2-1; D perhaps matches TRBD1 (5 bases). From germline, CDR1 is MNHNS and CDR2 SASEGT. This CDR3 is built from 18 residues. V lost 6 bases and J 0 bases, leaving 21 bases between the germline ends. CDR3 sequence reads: CASRDTGGRPRSYNEQFF. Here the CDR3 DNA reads TGTGCCAGCAGGGACACCGGCGGTCGACCCCGCTCCTACAATGAGCAGTTCTTC.

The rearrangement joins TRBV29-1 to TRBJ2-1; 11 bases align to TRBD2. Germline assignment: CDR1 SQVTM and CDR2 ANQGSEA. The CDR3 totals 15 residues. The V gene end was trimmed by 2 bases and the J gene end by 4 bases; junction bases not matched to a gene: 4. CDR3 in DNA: TGCAGCGTTGAACAAATAGCGGGAGGGTACAATGAGCAGTTCTTC. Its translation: CSVEQIAGGYNEQFF.

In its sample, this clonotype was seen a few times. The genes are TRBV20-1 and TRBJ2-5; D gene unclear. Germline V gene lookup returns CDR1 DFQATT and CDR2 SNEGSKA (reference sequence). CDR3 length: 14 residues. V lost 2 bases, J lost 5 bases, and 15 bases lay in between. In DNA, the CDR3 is TGCAGTGCTAGAACTCAGGATAGTAGCGAGACCCAGTACTTC. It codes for CSARTQDSSETQYF.

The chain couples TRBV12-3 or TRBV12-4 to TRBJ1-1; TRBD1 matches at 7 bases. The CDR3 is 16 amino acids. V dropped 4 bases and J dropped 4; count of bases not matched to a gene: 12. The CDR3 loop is CASSSTGTGRGTEAFF. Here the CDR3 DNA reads TGTGCCAGCAGTTCGACAGGGACTGGTAGGGGCACTGAAGCTTTCTTT.

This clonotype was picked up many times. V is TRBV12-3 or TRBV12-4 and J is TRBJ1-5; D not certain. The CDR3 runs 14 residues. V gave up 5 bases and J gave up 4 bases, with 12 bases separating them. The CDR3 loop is CASSPARVNQPQHF. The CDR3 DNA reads TGTGCCAGCAGTCCTGCACGGGTTAATCAGCCCCAGCATTTT.

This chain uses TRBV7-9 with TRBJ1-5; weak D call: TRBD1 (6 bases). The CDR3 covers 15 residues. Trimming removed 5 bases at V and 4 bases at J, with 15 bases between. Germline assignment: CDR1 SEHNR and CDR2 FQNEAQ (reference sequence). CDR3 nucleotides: TGTGCCAGCAGCCAGGGGACAAGCCTTAATCAGCCCCAGCATTTT. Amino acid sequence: CASSQGTSLNQPQHF.

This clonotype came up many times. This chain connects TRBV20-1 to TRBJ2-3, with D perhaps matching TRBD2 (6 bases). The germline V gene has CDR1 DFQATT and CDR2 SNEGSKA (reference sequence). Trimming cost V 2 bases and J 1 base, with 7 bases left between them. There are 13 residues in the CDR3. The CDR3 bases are TGCAGTGCTAGACCGGGGGGCACAGATACGCAGTATTTT. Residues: CSARPGGTDTQYF.

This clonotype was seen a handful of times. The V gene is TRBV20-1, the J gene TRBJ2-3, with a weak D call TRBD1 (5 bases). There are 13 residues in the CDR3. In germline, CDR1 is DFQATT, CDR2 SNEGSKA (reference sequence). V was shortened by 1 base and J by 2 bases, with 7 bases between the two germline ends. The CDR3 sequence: CSARGQNTDTQYF. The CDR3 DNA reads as TGCAGTGCTAGAGGACAGAACACAGATACGCAGTATTTT.

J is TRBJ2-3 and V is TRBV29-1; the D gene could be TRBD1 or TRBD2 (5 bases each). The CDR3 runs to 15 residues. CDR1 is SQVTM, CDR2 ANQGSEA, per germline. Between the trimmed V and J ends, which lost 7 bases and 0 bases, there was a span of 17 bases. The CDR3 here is CSAADSGSSTDTQYF. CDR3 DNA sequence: TGCAGCGCGGCAGACAGCGGCTCTAGCACAGATACGCAGTATTTT.

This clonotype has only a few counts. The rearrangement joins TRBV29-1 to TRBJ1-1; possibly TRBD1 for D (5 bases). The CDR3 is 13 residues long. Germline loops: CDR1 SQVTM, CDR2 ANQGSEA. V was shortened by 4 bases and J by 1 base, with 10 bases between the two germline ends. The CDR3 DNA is TGCAGCGTTGTTGGGGCAACGAACACTGAAGCTTTCTTT. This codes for CSVVGATNTEAFF.

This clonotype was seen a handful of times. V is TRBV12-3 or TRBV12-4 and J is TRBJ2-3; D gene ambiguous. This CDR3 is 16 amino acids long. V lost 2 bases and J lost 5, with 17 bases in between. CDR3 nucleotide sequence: TGTGCCAGCAGTTTAACCGCGGCCGGAGTAGGAGATACGCAGTATTTT. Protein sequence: CASSLTAAGVGDTQYF.

The CDR3 sequence: CASTRGPVGELFF. CDR3 in DNA: TGTGCCAGCACAAGAGGACCAGTCGGGGAGCTGTTTTTT. The chain recombines TRBV2 with TRBJ2-2; D is unclear. In germline, CDR1 is SNHLY, CDR2 FYNNEI. V was trimmed by 7 bases and J by 7 bases, leaving 13 bases between them. The CDR3 loop spans 13 amino acids.

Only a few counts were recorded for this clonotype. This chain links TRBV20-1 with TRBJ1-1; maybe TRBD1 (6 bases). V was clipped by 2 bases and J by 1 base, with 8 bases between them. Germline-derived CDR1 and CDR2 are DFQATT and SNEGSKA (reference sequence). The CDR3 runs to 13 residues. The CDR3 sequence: CSARKQGNTEAFF. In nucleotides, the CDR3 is TGCAGTGCTAGAAAACAGGGGAACACTGAAGCTTTCTTT.

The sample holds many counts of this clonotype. The CDR3 is CSARGPGTVSEQYF. The CDR3, as DNA: TGCAGTGCTAGAGGCCCCGGGACCGTTAGCGAGCAGTACTTC. The chain recombines TRBV20-1 with TRBJ2-7; D possibly uses TRBD1 or TRBD2 (5 bases each). The CDR3 runs 14 residues. V was pared by 1 base and J by 6 bases, with 16 bases between. Looked up from germline, CDR1 is DFQATT and CDR2 is SNEGSKA (reference sequence).

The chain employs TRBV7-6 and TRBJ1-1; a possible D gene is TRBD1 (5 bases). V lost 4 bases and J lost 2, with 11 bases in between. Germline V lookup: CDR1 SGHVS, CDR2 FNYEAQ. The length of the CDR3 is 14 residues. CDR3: CASSSTDINTEAFF. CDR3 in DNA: TGTGCCAGCAGCTCTACGGACATCAACACTGAAGCTTTCTTT.

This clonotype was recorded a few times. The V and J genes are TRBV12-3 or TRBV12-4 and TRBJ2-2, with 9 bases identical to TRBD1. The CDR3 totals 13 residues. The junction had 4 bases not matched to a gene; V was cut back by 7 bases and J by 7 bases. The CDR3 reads CASTGTGYGELFF. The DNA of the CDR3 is TGTGCCAGCACCGGGACAGGGTACGGGGAGCTGTTTTTT.

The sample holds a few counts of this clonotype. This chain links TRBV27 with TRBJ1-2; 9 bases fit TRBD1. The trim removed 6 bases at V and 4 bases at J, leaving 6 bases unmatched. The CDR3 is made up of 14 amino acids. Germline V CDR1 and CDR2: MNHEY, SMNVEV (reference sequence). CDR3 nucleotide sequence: TGTGCCAGCAGACCGGACAGGGGACTCTATGGCTACACCTTC. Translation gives CASRPDRGLYGYTF.

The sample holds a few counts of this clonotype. The DNA for the CDR3 is TGCGCCAGCAGCCGAGGACGGCGGGCTAACTATGGCTACACCTTC. Its protein is CASSRGRRANYGYTF. The V and J genes are TRBV5-1 and TRBJ1-2; D not resolved. This CDR3 contains 15 residues. V gave up 4 bases and J gave up 0 bases, with 13 bases separating them. From germline, CDR1 is SGHRS and CDR2 YFSETQ. Based on the CDR3 plus reference TRBV5-1 and TRBJ1-2, the full variable domain is KAGVTQTPRYLIKTRGQQVTLSCSPISGHRSVSWYQQTPGQGLQFLFEYFSETQRNKGNFPGRFSGRQFSNSRSEMNVSTLELGDSALYLCASSRGRRANYGYTFGSGTRLTVV.

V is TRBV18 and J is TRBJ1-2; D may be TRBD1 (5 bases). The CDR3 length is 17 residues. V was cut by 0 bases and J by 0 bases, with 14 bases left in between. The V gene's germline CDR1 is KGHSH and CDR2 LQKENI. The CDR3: CASSPPNDRTANYGYTF. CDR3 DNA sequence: TGTGCCAGCTCACCACCCAACGACAGAACTGCTAACTATGGCTACACCTTC.

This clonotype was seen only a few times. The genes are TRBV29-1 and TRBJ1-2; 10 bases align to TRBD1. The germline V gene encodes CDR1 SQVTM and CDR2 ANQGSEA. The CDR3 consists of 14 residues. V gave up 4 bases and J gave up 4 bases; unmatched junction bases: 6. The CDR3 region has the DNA TGCAGCGTTGCCCCGACAGGGGGCAGCTATGGCTACACCTTC. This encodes CSVAPTGGSYGYTF.

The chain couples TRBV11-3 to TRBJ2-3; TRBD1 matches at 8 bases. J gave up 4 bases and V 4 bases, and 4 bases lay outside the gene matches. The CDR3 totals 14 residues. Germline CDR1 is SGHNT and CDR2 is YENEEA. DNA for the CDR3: TGTGCCAGCAGCTGGGGACAGGAGGCAGATACGCAGTATTTT. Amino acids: CASSWGQEADTQYF.

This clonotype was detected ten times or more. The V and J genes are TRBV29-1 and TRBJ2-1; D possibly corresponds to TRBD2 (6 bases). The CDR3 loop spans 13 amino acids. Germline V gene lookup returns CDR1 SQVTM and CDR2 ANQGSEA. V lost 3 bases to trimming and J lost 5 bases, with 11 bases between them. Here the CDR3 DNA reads TGCAGCGTTGACGGGAGCGCTGACAATGAGCAGTTCTTC. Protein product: CSVDGSADNEQFF.

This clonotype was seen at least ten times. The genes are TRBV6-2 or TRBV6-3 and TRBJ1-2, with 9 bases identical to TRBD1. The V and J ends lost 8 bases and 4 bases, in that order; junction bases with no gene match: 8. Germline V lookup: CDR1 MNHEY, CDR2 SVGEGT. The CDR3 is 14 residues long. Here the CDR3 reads CASCKGQGIYGYTF. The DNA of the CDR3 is TGTGCCAGCTGTAAGGGACAGGGAATCTATGGCTACACCTTC.

The CDR3 DNA reads TGTGCCACCAGCAGAGATCGTGCGGGTACCGGGGAGCTGTTTTTT. This sequence encodes CATSRDRAGTGELFF. V is TRBV15 and J is TRBJ2-2, with D possibly being TRBD2 (5 bases). Trimming shortened V by 0 bases and J by 5 bases, and 10 bases separated the two germline ends. CDR3 length equals 15 residues. CDR1 and CDR2 from the germline V gene are LNHNV and YYDKDF (reference sequence).

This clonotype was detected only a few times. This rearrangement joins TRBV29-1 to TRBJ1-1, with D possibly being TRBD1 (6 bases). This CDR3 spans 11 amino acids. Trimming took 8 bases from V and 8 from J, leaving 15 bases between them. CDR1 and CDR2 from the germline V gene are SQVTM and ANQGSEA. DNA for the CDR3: TGCAGCTACCTAGGACAGAACGAAGCTTTCTTT. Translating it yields CSYLGQNEAFF.

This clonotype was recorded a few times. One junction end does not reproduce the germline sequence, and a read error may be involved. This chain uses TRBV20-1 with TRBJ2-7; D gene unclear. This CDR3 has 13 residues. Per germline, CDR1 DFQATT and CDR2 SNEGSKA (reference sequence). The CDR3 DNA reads TGCAGTGCTAGATCTTCCGAAGTACTGCTCGTAGTCTTC. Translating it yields CSARSSEVLLVVF.